These 10 T cell receptor beta chains came from one sample sequenced in a study of identical twins' blood T cells. One entry per CDR3 protein, called by TCRdb with MiXCR from the 5' RACE reads. The data show 300,000 to 450,000 distinct CDR3 sequences, roughly 31% seen once. The material sequenced was PBMCs. The receptors were gathered from a woman aged 18 to 49 in good health.

This clonotype appeared once. The chain links TRBV20-1 to TRBJ1-1; D gene unclear. Germline CDR1 reads DFQATT; CDR2 reads SNEGSKA (reference sequence). Trimming cost V 5 bases and J 11 bases, with 12 bases left between them. CDR3 length equals 10 residues. The CDR3 nucleotides read TGCAGTGCTCCCGGACGGGAGGCTTTCTTT. It encodes CSAPGREAFF.

As concerns this clonotype: The final CDR3 position lacks the conserved phenylalanine or tryptophan, pointing to a likely read error. V usage is TRBV29-1 and J usage is TRBJ1-1, with D possibly matching TRBD1 (5 bases). There are 13 residues in the CDR3. V lost 4 bases to trimming and J lost 2 bases, with 11 bases between them. Germline loops: CDR1 SQVTM, CDR2 ANQGSEA. CDR3: CSVGTDRNTEAFS. For the CDR3, the DNA is TGCAGCGTTGGAACAGACAGAAACACTGAAGCTTTCTCT.

This clonotype was seen only a few times. The gene calls are TRBV7-9 and TRBJ1-1, with D maybe TRBD1 (6 bases). The CDR3 is made up of 17 amino acids. V dropped 4 bases and J dropped 3 bases, with 21 bases sitting between them. Germline CDR1 SEHNR, CDR2 FQNEAQ (reference sequence). DNA for the CDR3: TGTGCCAGCAGCTCCCGGATTGGGGGGCATGGGGACACTGAAGCTTTCTTT. Protein product: CASSSRIGGHGDTEAFF.

This clonotype has only a few counts. The chain carries TRBV11-3 and TRBJ1-6; D not certain. The CDR3 loop spans 13 amino acids. V was trimmed by 0 bases and J by 4 bases, leaving 1 base between them. Germline V gene data show CDR1 as SGHNT and CDR2 as YENEEA. This CDR3 reads CASSLEYNSPLHF. For the CDR3, the DNA is TGTGCCAGCAGCTTAGAATATAATTCACCCCTCCACTTT. The complete variable domain, with remaining parts taken from reference TRBV11-3 and TRBJ1-6, reads EAGVVQSPRYKIIEKKQPVAFWCNPISGHNTLYWYLQNLGQGPELLIRYENEEAVDDSQLPKDRFSAERLKGVDSTLKIQPAELGDSAVYLCASSLEYNSPLHFGNGTRLTVT.

The chain carries TRBV20-1 and TRBJ1-5; D is possibly TRBD1 (6 bases). This CDR3 comprises 12 residues. CDR1 is DFQATT and CDR2 is SNEGSKA in the germline V gene (reference sequence). The V end lost 1 base, the J end lost 11 bases, and 12 bases lay between the germline ends. The CDR3 DNA sequence: TGCAGTGCTAGAGCGGACAGCGTCTCCCAGCATTTT. Protein product: CSARADSVSQHF.

This clonotype was seen only a few times. The gene calls are TRBV7-9 and TRBJ1-2; 7 positions agree with TRBD1. The V segment lost 6 bases and the J segment 5 bases; nucleotides outside the gene matches: 9. This CDR3 has 14 residues. Germline CDR1 is SEHNR and CDR2 is FQNEAQ (reference sequence). The CDR3: CASRSTGAPYGYTF. CDR3 sequence (DNA): TGTGCCAGCAGGTCTACAGGGGCGCCGTATGGCTACACCTTC.

On this clonotype: No conserved phenylalanine or tryptophan ends this CDR3, so it is likely a read error. Because the CDR3's place on the DNA is in doubt, the DNA is left out and the CDR3 is given as listed by TCRdb. The chain links TRBV27 to TRBJ2-1; TRBD1 was called by the table and not checked on the DNA. The germline CDR1 and CDR2 sequences are MNHEY and SMNVEV (reference sequence). The length of the CDR3 is 15 amino acids, counting both ends. CDR3 region: CASRQGQSSYNEQLL.

The CDR3 DNA reads TGCGCCAGCAGCTTCCGGGGGGACGGCACTGAAGCTTTCTTT. Its protein is CASSFRGDGTEAFF. The chain employs TRBV5-1 and TRBJ1-1; D may be TRBD1 (5 bases). The V gene's germline CDR1 is SGHRS and CDR2 YFSETQ. This CDR3 is built from 14 residues. Deletions cut 2 bases from V and 4 bases from J, with 12 bases between.

V is TRBV7-2 and J is TRBJ2-2, with D unclear. The germline gives CDR1 SGHTA, CDR2 FQGNSA. The V end lost 5 bases, the J end lost 5 bases, and 15 bases lay between the germline ends. The CDR3 covers 15 residues. The CDR3 region has the DNA TGTGCCAGCAGCGCTAGGTTCATGGCGACCGGGGAGCTGTTTTTT. Residues: CASSARFMATGELFF.

This clonotype turned up a few times. The J gene is TRBJ2-7, the V gene TRBV3-1; 10 nucleotides match TRBD2. J was trimmed by 9 bases and V by 2 bases; bases with no gene match: 7. This CDR3 has 14 amino acids. Germline CDR1 and CDR2: LGHDT and YNNKEL (reference sequence). The CDR3 coding sequence is TGTGCCAGCAGCCAACAACTAGCGGGAATCGGGCAGTACTTC. Its protein product is CASSQQLAGIGQYF.